The entry below describes one T cell receptor (beta chain). The clone's antigen remains unknown. There are no base qualities to consult, and no much larger clone falls within one base. One collaborating source in Seattle enrolled patients during active infection and followed them longitudinally through the course of disease. Whole blood was collected in K2EDTA tubes by collaborating institutions according to the institutions' own protocols. Collaborator samples were shipped for TCRbeta analysis as frozen whole blood, isolated PBMCs, or DNA extracted from either sample type. The CDR3, cysteine through phenylalanine, is 14 amino acids long. CDR3 DNA only is kept here, 42 bases in frame from base 1. For CDR1 and CDR2, the germline V gene (reference sequence) lists GTSNPN and SVGIG. V and J are trimmed by 3 bases and 5 bases, and the gene matches miss 8 bases of the junction. These data originate in a study of blood T cell repertoires in COVID-19 (dated by TCRdb to the early 2020s). In the study overall: Samples from collaborators originated in the United States, Italy and Spain and spanned both the acute and convalescent phases of COVID-19. The prospective study material was composed of cDNA or gDNA derived from T cells, B-cell-depleted T cells, or PBMCs. The dataset comprised deeply sampled blood TCRbeta repertoires from subjects exposed to, actively infected with, or recovered from COVID-19. The repertoires were released in a freely available public database meant as a resource for research on the immune response to SARS-CoV-2. Samples came from the ongoing ImmuneRACE study (first 160 participants) plus 1,254 subjects from 6 global collaborators. A de-identified subject ID, COVID-19 status, age in years and sex were almost always included in the sample metadata. HLA class I and class II types, where available, came from metadata supplied by the sample provider rather than from assay-based typing. What the research found in general, with its limitations: The amount of clinical and demographic metadata varied by source and participant and was provided uncurated.

TCRbeta CDR3 regions were amplified from genomic DNA by means of the immunoSEQ Assay, a bias-controlled multiplex PCR. The study's processing was this. The number of nucleated cells in each sample was estimated by amplification of reference gene primers within the assay. To quantify the absolute abundance of each unique TCRbeta CDR3 rearrangement, sequence reads were collapsed and filtered. For each sample, productive Simpson clonality was calculated as the square root of Simpson's diversity index over productive rearrangements. As stored in TCRdb, this immuneACCESS dataset retains in-frame rearrangements with V and J assigned. A fraction of the clones does not appear; measured against another copy, unresolved V genes explain less than half of the discrepancy, and the remainder lacks a known reason. The V and J calls and clone size come from that table; D and trimming were worked out from the DNA. Present in this sample are about 160,000 clones, approximately 79% of which were seen just once. Jointly, the top ten make up about 7.7% of the sample.

This sequence originates from a woman between 40 and 55 years old with COVID-19, enrolled during active disease. Material for sequencing was peripheral blood. The chain uses TRBV30 and TRBJ1-2; 8 junctional bases match TRBD1. In nucleotides, the sequence is TGTGCCTGGAGAGGGGACAGGCGGAGGTATGGCTACACCTTC. Its product reads: CAWRGDRRRYGYTF.